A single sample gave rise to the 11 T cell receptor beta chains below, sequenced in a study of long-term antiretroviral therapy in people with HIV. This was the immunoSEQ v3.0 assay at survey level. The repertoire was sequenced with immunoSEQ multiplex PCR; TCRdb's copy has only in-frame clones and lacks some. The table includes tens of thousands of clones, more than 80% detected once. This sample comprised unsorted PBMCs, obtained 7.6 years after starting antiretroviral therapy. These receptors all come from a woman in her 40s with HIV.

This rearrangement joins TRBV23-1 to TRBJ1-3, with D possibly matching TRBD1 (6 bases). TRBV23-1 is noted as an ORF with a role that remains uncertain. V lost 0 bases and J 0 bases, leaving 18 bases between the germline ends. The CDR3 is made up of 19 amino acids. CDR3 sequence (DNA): TGCGCCAGCAGTCAATCGAAGGGAGGGGGAACCCGCTCTGGAAACACCATATATTTT. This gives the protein CASSQSKGGGTRSGNTIYF.

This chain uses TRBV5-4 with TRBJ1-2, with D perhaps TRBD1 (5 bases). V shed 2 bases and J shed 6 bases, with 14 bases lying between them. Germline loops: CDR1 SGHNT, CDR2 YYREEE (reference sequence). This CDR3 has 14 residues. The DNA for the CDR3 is TGTGCCAGCAGCTTCAGCGGGGGAAGCAATGGCTACACCTTC. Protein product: CASSFSGGSNGYTF. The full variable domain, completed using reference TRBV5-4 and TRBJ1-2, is ETGVTQSPTHLIKTRGQQVTLRCSSQSGHNTVSWYQQALGQGPQFIFQYYREEENGRGNFPPRFSGLQFPNYSSELNVNALELDDSALYLCASSFSGGSNGYTFGSGTRLTVV.

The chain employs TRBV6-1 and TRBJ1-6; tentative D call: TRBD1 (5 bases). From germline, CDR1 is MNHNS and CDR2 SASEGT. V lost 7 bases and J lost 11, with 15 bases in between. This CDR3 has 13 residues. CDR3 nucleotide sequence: TGTGCCAGCAAGGAGGGGCTAGCGGCACCCCTCCACTTT. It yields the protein CASKEGLAAPLHF.

The CDR3 protein is CASSLVPNYEQYF. Here the CDR3 DNA reads TGCGCCAGCAGCTTGGTGCCGAACTACGAGCAGTACTTC. The chain joins TRBV5-1 to TRBJ2-7; no definite D call. The V end lost 0 bases, the J end lost 3 bases, and 7 bases lay between the germline ends. The CDR3 runs to 13 residues. CDR1 and CDR2 (germline): SGHRS, YFSETQ.

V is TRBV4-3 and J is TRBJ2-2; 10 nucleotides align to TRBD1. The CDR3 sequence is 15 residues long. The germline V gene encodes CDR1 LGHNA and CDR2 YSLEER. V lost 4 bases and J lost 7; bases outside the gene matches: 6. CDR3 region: CASSLRGQGSGELFF. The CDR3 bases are TGCGCCAGCAGCCTTCGGGGACAGGGGAGCGGGGAGCTGTTTTTT.

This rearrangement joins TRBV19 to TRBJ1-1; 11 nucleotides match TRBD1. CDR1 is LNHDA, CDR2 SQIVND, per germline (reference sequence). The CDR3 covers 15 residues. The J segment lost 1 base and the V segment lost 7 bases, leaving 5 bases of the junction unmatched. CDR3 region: CASTPGTGGNTEAFF. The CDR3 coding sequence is TGTGCCAGTACGCCCGGGACAGGGGGGAACACTGAAGCTTTCTTT.

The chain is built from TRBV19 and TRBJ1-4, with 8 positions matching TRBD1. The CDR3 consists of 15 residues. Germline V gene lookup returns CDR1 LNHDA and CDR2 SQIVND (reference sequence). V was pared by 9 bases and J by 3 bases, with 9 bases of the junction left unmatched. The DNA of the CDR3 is TGTGCCAGCCGGGACAGGCATTCTCCTAATGAAAAACTGTTTTTT. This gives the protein CASRDRHSPNEKLFF. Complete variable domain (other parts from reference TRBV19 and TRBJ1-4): DGGITQSPKYLFRKEGQNVTLSCEQNLNHDAMYWYRQDPGQGLRLIYYSQIVNDFQKGDIAEGYSVSREKKESFPLTVTSAQKNPTAFYLCASRDRHSPNEKLFFGSGTQLSVL.

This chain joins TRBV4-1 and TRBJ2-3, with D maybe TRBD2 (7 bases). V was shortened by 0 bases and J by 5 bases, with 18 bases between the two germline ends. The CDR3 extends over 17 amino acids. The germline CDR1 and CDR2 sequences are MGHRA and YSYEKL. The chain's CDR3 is CASSQEGLGGSGDTQYF. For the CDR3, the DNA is TGCGCCAGCAGCCAAGAAGGACTAGGGGGTTCTGGAGATACGCAGTATTTT.

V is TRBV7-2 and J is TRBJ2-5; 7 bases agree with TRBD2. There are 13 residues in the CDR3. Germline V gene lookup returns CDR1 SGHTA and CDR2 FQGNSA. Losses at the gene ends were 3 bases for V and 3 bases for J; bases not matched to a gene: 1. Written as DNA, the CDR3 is TGTGCCAGCAGCTTCGGGGGGAAAGAGACCCAGTACTTC. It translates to CASSFGGKETQYF.

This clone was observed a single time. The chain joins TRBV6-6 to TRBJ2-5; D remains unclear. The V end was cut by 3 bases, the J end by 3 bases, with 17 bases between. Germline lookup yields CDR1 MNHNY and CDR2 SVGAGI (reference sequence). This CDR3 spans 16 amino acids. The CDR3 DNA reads TGTGCCAGCAGTTATTCCGGCAGGTCAACCGAAGAGACCCAGTACTTC. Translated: CASSYSGRSTEETQYF.

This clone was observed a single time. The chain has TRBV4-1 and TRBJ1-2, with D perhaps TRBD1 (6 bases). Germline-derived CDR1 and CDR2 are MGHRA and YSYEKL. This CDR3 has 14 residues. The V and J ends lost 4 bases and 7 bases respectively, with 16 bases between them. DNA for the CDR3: TGCGCCAGCAGCCCACAGGGCAGGGAGGGTGGCTACACCTTC. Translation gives CASSPQGREGGYTF.